This entry lists 17 T cell receptor beta chains sequenced from one sample in a study of regulatory T cells in long-lasting Graves disease. Time point in this sample: newly diagnosed GD, antithyroid drugs for less than 3 months. Construction of the TCR library relied on RNA isolated from PBMCs. Building the TCR beta libraries relied on iRepertoire HTBI primers, and CDR3 regions underwent Arm-PCR. TCRdb used MiXCR to reprocess the multiplex PCR reads, holding one entry per CDR3 protein. The table lists about 470,000 distinct CDR3 sequences, 14% to 15% of them singletons. This same sample was also taken into another study, of T cells in Graves' hyperthyroidism and ophthalmopathy.

This specimen consisted of peripheral blood mononuclear cells (PBMCs), obtained at new diagnosis, from a patient treated with antithyroid drugs. The receptors were gathered from a young woman with Graves disease.

This clonotype was counted only a few times. A read error is possible here, since a much larger clone lies one base away. V gene TRBV5-1 combines with J gene TRBJ2-7, with 7 positions matching TRBD1. V trimming: 2 bases; J trimming: 3 bases; junction bases outside the gene matches: 8. Germline-derived CDR1 and CDR2 are SGHRS and YFSETQ. The CDR3 totals 15 residues. The CDR3 coding sequence is TGCGCCAGCAGCTTAGATGGGACAGCTGGCTACGAGCAGTACTTC. Its translation is CASSLDGTAGYEQYF.

As to this clonotype: A much larger clone sits a single nucleotide away, making a read error possible. The V call is TRBV20-1, the J call TRBJ2-1, with D unresolved. The DNA end favors TRBJ2-5, so the J call may be wrong. This CDR3 comprises 11 residues. Germline CDR1 DFQATT, CDR2 SNEGSKA (reference sequence). CDR3 sequence reads: CSAPTGTFQYF. CDR3 DNA sequence: TGCAGTGCCCCCACTGGCACTTTCCAGTACTTC.

This clonotype was recorded a few times. A much larger clone sits a single nucleotide away, making a read error possible. The J gene is TRBJ2-5, the V gene TRBV10-3, with 7 bases identical to TRBD1. The germline CDR1 and CDR2 sequences are ENHRY and SYGVKD. The CDR3 sequence is 13 residues long. The CDR3 sequence is CTISETGQQTQYF. The DNA of the CDR3 is TGTACCATCAGTGAGACGGGACAGCAGACCCAGTACTTC.

In regard to this clonotype: One end of the junction does not line up with germline, which may come from a read error. The chain carries TRBV11-2 and TRBJ2-1; 10 nucleotides line up with TRBD2. The CDR3 has 15 residues. The germline CDR1 and CDR2 sequences are SGHAT and FQNNGV. CDR3: CASSQDLLASGRIGF. CDR3 sequence (DNA): TGTGCCAGCAGCCAAGATCTATTGGCTAGCGGGAGAATAGGGTTC.

This clonotype came up many times. In nucleotides, the CDR3 is TGTGCCATCAGTGAGTCAGGGAGGGAGTCGGCCGAGCAGTACTTC. Protein sequence: CAISESGRESAEQYF. The V and J genes are TRBV10-3 and TRBJ2-7, with TRBD2 identical over 7 bases. The CDR3 has 15 residues. With 0 bases clipped from V and 6 bases from J, the junction kept 8 bases outside the gene matches. Germline values: CDR1 ENHRY, CDR2 SYGVKD.

This clonotype was found many times. V is TRBV24-1 and J is TRBJ2-3; D unresolved. The germline V gene encodes CDR1 KGHDR and CDR2 SFDVKD. The CDR3 is made up of 12 amino acids. The V gene lost 9 bases and the J gene lost 4 bases, with 10 bases spanning the gap. CDR3 residues: CATSSPPDTQYF. CDR3 DNA sequence: TGTGCCACCTCAAGCCCGCCAGATACGCAGTATTTT.

This clonotype was picked up a small number of times. This chain uses TRBV4-2 with TRBJ2-7, with a possible D match to TRBD1 (6 bases). Trimming shortened V by 1 base and J by 3 bases, and 10 bases separated the two germline ends. The CDR3 is made up of 14 amino acids. CDR1 is LGHNA, CDR2 YNFKEQ, per germline. CDR3 DNA sequence: TGTGCCAGCAGCCAAGTTCAGGGGATCTACGAGCAGTACTTC. Translating it yields CASSQVQGIYEQYF.

This clonotype was detected ten times or more. The V call is TRBV7-6, the J call TRBJ2-1, with 8 bases lining up with TRBD2. Germline trimming cut 5 bases from V and 4 bases from J; bases unmatched to any gene: 10. This CDR3 is 16 amino acids long. Germline V gene sequence: CDR1 SGHVS, CDR2 FNYEAQ. The CDR3 DNA reads as TGTGCCAGCAGCGCGGGGGGCAGGGCGCCTTACAATGAGCAGTTCTTC. Its translation is CASSAGGRAPYNEQFF.

This clonotype was found a few times. The chain recombines TRBV10-3 with TRBJ1-4, with TRBD1 identical over 7 bases. After removal of 10 bases from V and 7 bases from J, the junction contained 12 bases not matched to a gene. Germline CDR1 and CDR2: ENHRY and SYGVKD. CDR3 length equals 14 residues. CDR3 nucleotides: TGTGCCACCAAGGGACAGAAGAACGGTGAAAAACTGTTTTTT. Its translation is CATKGQKNGEKLFF.

This clonotype was recorded a few times. This chain links TRBV24-1 with TRBJ2-3, with 7 bases aligning to TRBD2. The J segment lost 3 bases and the V segment lost 8 bases, leaving 10 bases of the junction unmatched. CDR1 KGHDR and CDR2 SFDVKD come from the germline V gene. The CDR3 covers 15 residues. The CDR3 reads CATKSSAGETDTQYF. DNA of the CDR3: TGTGCCACCAAATCGTCTGCGGGGGAAACAGATACGCAGTATTTT.

In the case of this clonotype: A much bigger clone sits one base away, suggesting this may be a read error. The chain employs TRBV24-1 and TRBJ2-1, with D uncertain. CDR1 is KGHDR and CDR2 is SFDVKD in the germline V gene. CDR3 size: 12 residues. The CDR3 nucleotides are TGTGCCGCCAGTGCCTCTGCGTTAGAGCAGTTCTTC. Translation: CAASASALEQFF.

Note on this clonotype: A clone one base away is much larger, so this may be a read error. The chain employs TRBV18 and TRBJ2-7; 9 positions agree with TRBD2. CDR1 KGHSH and CDR2 LQKENI come from the germline V gene. CDR3 length equals 15 residues. With V trimmed by 0 bases and J by 3 bases, 3 bases remained unmatched. CDR3 sequence reads: CASSPPASGIYEQYF. The CDR3 bases are TGTGCCAGCTCACCACCGGCTAGCGGGATCTACGAGCAGTACTTC. Full variable domain (missing parts from reference TRBV18 and TRBJ2-7): NAGVMQNPRHLVRRRGQEARLRCSPMKGHSHVYWYRQLPEEGLKFMVYLQKENIIDESGMPKERFSAEFPKEGPSILRIQQVVRGDSAAYFCASSPPASGIYEQYFGPGTRLTVT.

This clonotype was seen at least ten times. The CDR3 DNA reads TGTGCCAGCAGGCTGACACTAGATTACGAGCAGTACTTC. Amino acid sequence: CASRLTLDYEQYF. The J gene is TRBJ2-7, the V gene TRBV28; D possibly corresponds to TRBD2 (5 bases). CDR1 and CDR2 (germline): MDHEN, SYDVKM. CDR3 length: 13 residues. V was trimmed by 6 bases and J by 4 bases, leaving 13 bases between them.

This clonotype came up many times. One end of the junction does not line up with germline, which may come from a read error. V and J are TRBV5-1 and TRBJ2-1; possibly TRBD2 for D (5 bases). The CDR3 spans 13 residues. CDR1 SGHRS and CDR2 YFSETQ come from the germline V gene. CDR3: CASSLVRRNEQFF. The CDR3 DNA reads as TGTGCCAGCAGTTTGGTCCGGAGGAATGAGCAGTTCTTC.

This clonotype was recorded many times. The gene calls are TRBV10-2 and TRBJ2-3; 10 nucleotides match TRBD2. The CDR3 has 14 amino acids. CDR1 is WSHSY, CDR2 SAAADI, per germline. V was clipped by 5 bases and J by 11 bases; unmatched bases: 10. The chain's CDR3 is CASSPTSGNGGQYF. The CDR3 DNA follows: TGCGCCAGCAGTCCCACTAGCGGGAATGGGGGGCAGTATTTT.

This clonotype was detected ten times or more. The chain employs TRBV12-3 or TRBV12-4 and TRBJ2-3; 8 positions match TRBD2. The CDR3 runs 15 residues. Trimming at V came to 3 bases and at J to 4 bases, leaving 6 bases not matched to a gene. The CDR3 DNA follows: TGTGCCAGCAGTTTGCGAGCGGGAGCCTCAGATACGCAGTATTTT. Its protein is CASSLRAGASDTQYF.

This clonotype has a count of ten or more. The rearrangement uses TRBV24-1 and TRBJ2-1; perhaps D is TRBD1 or TRBD2 (5 bases each). Germline CDR1 reads KGHDR; CDR2 reads SFDVKD. The CDR3 extends over 14 amino acids. The V gene lost 5 bases and the J gene lost 10 bases, with 17 bases spanning the gap. CDR3 in DNA: TGTGCCACCAGTGGGGCAGGGATTTCGGGGGAGCAGTTCTTC. As protein: CATSGAGISGEQFF.